The 9 T cell receptor beta chains given below trace back to one sample, sequenced in a study of Graves' ophthalmopathy and Graves' hyperthyroidism. Amplifying from RNA transcripts, the study obtained TCR beta CDR3 regions. HTBI primers primed a first-round RT-PCR, and a second-round multiplex PCR followed. TCRdb passed the multiplex PCR reads through MiXCR, listing each CDR3 protein once. The sample lists about 740,000 distinct CDR3 sequences; 35% to 50% were seen once. Material: peripheral blood. Source of these receptors: an adult man with Graves' ophthalmopathy.

Concerning this clonotype: This may arise from a read error, as a much more abundant clone is one base away. This chain connects TRBV7-8 to TRBJ1-3, with 10 bases that match TRBD1. Germline lookup yields CDR1 SGHVS and CDR2 FQNEAQ. CDR3 length: 16 residues. DNA of the CDR3: TGTGCCGGCAGCATGGGGACAGGGGTCTCTGGAAACACCATATATTTT. Its protein is CAGSMGTGVSGNTIYF.

V usage is TRBV29-1 and J usage is TRBJ1-2; D perhaps matches TRBD1 (6 bases). Germline CDR1 and CDR2: SQVTM and ANQGSEA. Deletions cut 4 bases from V and 3 bases from J, with 15 bases between. There are 14 residues in the CDR3. CDR3 amino acids: CSVVVGGADYGYTF. As DNA, the CDR3 is TGCAGCGTTGTGGTGGGGGGCGCGGACTATGGCTACACCTTC.

On this clonotype itself: Being one base from a much bigger clone, this may be a read error. The rearrangement links TRBV25-1 to TRBJ2-6; D gene uncertain. In germline, CDR1 is MGHDK, CDR2 SYGVNS. This CDR3 comprises 15 residues. The V end was cut by 6 bases, the J end by 0 bases, with 9 bases between. The CDR3 protein is CASSPSNSGANVLTF. The DNA of the CDR3 is TGTGCCAGCAGCCCATCGAACTCTGGGGCCAACGTCCTGACTTTC.

The chain couples TRBV7-9 to TRBJ2-2, with D possibly matching TRBD1 (5 bases). CDR1 and CDR2 from the germline V gene are SEHNR and FQNEAQ (reference sequence). V was clipped by 6 bases and J by 2 bases, with 19 bases between them. The CDR3 is 17 residues long. CDR3 region: CASSSNTGEINTGELFF. DNA of the CDR3: TGTGCCAGCAGTTCCAATACAGGAGAAATAAACACCGGGGAGCTGTTTTTT.

The genes are TRBV19 and TRBJ1-1, with unresolved D. Germline CDR1 is LNHDA and CDR2 is SQIVND (reference sequence). The V end lost 3 bases, the J end lost 1 base, and 12 bases lay between the germline ends. This CDR3 has 15 amino acids. The CDR3 spells CASSISSQWNTEAFF. For the CDR3, the DNA is TGTGCCAGTAGTATCTCGAGCCAGTGGAACACTGAAGCTTTCTTT.

The chain couples TRBV20-1 to TRBJ1-2; D uncertain. CDR3 length: 13 residues. Germline V CDR1 and CDR2: DFQATT, SNEGSKA (reference sequence). Trimming took off 4 bases at V and 8 bases at J, with 17 bases between the two ends. In nucleotides, the CDR3 is TGCAGTGCTACGAGCAGCGGCGCCGAAGGCTACACCTTC. Its translation: CSATSSGAEGYTF.

The rearrangement links TRBV7-9 to TRBJ2-7; 7 bases map to TRBD1. Trimming took 3 bases from V and 7 from J; bases not matched to a gene: 9. The length of the CDR3 is 14 residues. CDR1 SEHNR and CDR2 FQNEAQ come from the germline V gene (reference sequence). The CDR3 reads CASSFRQGTWEQYF. In nucleotides, the CDR3 is TGTGCCAGCAGCTTCAGACAGGGAACTTGGGAGCAGTACTTC.

This clonotype was picked up many times. The chain is built from TRBV25-1 and TRBJ2-2; TRBD1 aligns across 8 bases. Germline lookup yields CDR1 MGHDK and CDR2 SYGVNS. The V gene end was trimmed by 3 bases and the J gene end by 1 base; junction bases not matched to a gene: 4. This CDR3 spans 16 amino acids. The CDR3 sequence is CASSDSGQGNTGELFF. The CDR3 DNA follows: TGTGCCAGCAGTGATAGTGGACAGGGGAACACCGGGGAGCTGTTTTTT.

The J gene is TRBJ1-5, the V gene TRBV2; D is undetermined. The ends were cut back, 6 bases at V and 4 bases at J, with 16 bases in the middle. The CDR3 is 15 amino acids. Germline CDR1 is SNHLY and CDR2 is FYNNEI. The CDR3 sequence is CASSPKWRENQPQHF. The DNA for the CDR3 is TGTGCCAGCAGCCCAAAGTGGAGGGAAAATCAGCCCCAGCATTTT.